These 29 T cell receptor beta chains were sequenced from one sample in a study of PD-L1 blockade in urothelial cancer. Indicated time point: peripheral blood 6 weeks after treatment start. Using immunoSEQ multiplex PCR, the repertoire was profiled, and TCRdb retains in-frame clones only, with some absent. The sample includes tens of thousands of clones, approximately 90% of them seen just once. The source material was PBMCs, sampled around atezolizumab (anti-PD-L1) treatment. The source is a woman of 80 years or more with urothelial cancer.

Comment on this clone: A junction boundary mismatches the germline segment, possibly from a read error. The V call is TRBV6-1, the J call TRBJ2-4, with 9 bases lining up with TRBD2. The CDR3 loop spans 15 amino acids. CDR1 and CDR2 from the germline V gene are MNHNS and SASEGT. In DNA, the CDR3 is TGTGCCAGCGGTGAGCGGGAGGTGGTCAAAAACATTCAGTACTTC. As protein: CASGEREVVKNIQYF.

The chain recombines TRBV30 with TRBJ1-2; no definite D call. The CDR3 consists of 12 residues. Germline V CDR1 and CDR2: GTSNPN, SVGIG (reference sequence). V lost 0 bases and J 5 bases, leaving 7 bases between the germline ends. In DNA form, the CDR3 reads TGTGCCTGGAGTGTAGCCGAGTATGGCTACACCTTC. Protein: CAWSVAEYGYTF.

The chain couples TRBV28 to TRBJ1-5; D gene unclear. The germline V gene has CDR1 MDHEN and CDR2 SYDVKM. CDR3 length equals 15 residues. The V and J ends lost 4 bases and 0 bases respectively, with 10 bases between them. This chain's CDR3 is CASSSVAGSNQPQHF. The CDR3 DNA sequence: TGTGCCAGCAGTTCTGTTGCCGGTAGCAATCAGCCCCAGCATTTT.

The rearrangement uses TRBV5-4 and TRBJ1-2, with 8 bases identical to TRBD1. Germline assignment: CDR1 SGHNT and CDR2 YYREEE (reference sequence). The CDR3 covers 14 residues. V was clipped by 6 bases and J by 4 bases; unmatched bases: 8. CDR3 amino acids: CASTLDRDGYGYTF. The CDR3 DNA reads as TGTGCCAGCACCCTGGACAGGGATGGCTATGGCTACACCTTC.

The chain recombines TRBV19 with TRBJ1-4; 8 bases fit TRBD1. The CDR3 is 12 amino acids. CDR1 is LNHDA and CDR2 is SQIVND in the germline V gene (reference sequence). V was pared by 10 bases and J by 8 bases, with 6 bases of the junction left unmatched. The CDR3 DNA reads TGTGCCACCTTGGACAGGGAGGAAAAACTGTTTTTT. It yields the protein CATLDREEKLFF.

In its sample, this clone was seen a few times. CDR3 residues: CASSIGQGLTEAFF. The CDR3 region has the DNA TGCGCCAGCAGCATAGGACAGGGACTCACTGAAGCTTTCTTT. The V and J genes are TRBV4-1 and TRBJ1-1, with 8 bases fitting TRBD1. This CDR3 has 14 residues. Germline values: CDR1 MGHRA, CDR2 YSYEKL. V dropped 5 bases and J dropped 4; count of bases not matched to a gene: 6.

This clone was seen only once. V is TRBV29-1 and J is TRBJ2-2; D is unresolved. Germline CDR1 and CDR2: SQVTM and ANQGSEA. The V end lost 4 bases, the J end lost 3 bases, and 9 bases lay between the germline ends. The CDR3 totals 13 residues. The CDR3 DNA sequence: TGCAGCGTTGCTGGTTTAGACACCGGGGAGCTGTTTTTT. It is translated as CSVAGLDTGELFF.

J is TRBJ2-6 and V is TRBV29-1; D perhaps matches TRBD1 (6 bases). The V end lost 1 base, the J end lost 0 bases, and 10 bases lay between the germline ends. Germline V gene data show CDR1 as SQVTM and CDR2 as ANQGSEA. CDR3 length: 16 residues. DNA for the CDR3: TGCAGCGTTGAAGTGCAGGGGACCTCTGGGGCCAACGTCCTGACTTTC. It is translated as CSVEVQGTSGANVLTF.

J is TRBJ1-1 and V is TRBV25-1; D uncertain. Trimming shortened V by 8 bases and J by 4 bases, and 14 bases separated the two germline ends. The CDR3 is made up of 13 amino acids. Germline assignment: CDR1 MGHDK and CDR2 SYGVNS. DNA for the CDR3: TGTGCCAGCGTCGAATGGGGAGGCACTGAAGCTTTCTTT. Translating gives CASVEWGGTEAFF.

CDR3 coding DNA: TGTGCCAGCAGCCCTACTAGCGGAGGGGCATACGAGCAGTACTTC. Residues: CASSPTSGGAYEQYF. This chain joins TRBV7-6 and TRBJ2-7; 8 bases are shared with TRBD2. The junction had 10 bases not matched to a gene; V was cut back by 5 bases and J by 4 bases. The CDR3 covers 15 residues. The germline V gene has CDR1 SGHVS and CDR2 FNYEAQ.

The chain recombines TRBV19 with TRBJ1-4, with 7 bases aligning to TRBD1. The V and J ends lost 7 bases and 7 bases, in that order; junction bases with no gene match: 21. Per germline, CDR1 LNHDA and CDR2 SQIVND (reference sequence). The CDR3 is 18 residues long. The CDR3 loop is CASIGRHLTGDGSEKLFF. The CDR3 DNA sequence: TGTGCCAGTATTGGGCGTCACCTTACAGGGGACGGTAGTGAAAAACTGTTTTTT.

This clone was seen only once. V is TRBV7-2 and J is TRBJ2-7, with 7 bases that match TRBD2. Germline CDR1 and CDR2: SGHTA and FQGNSA. V shed 4 bases, J shed 5 bases, and the junction held 14 bases outside the gene matches. The CDR3 covers 16 residues. This CDR3 reads CASSWPKGGSSHEQYF. In DNA, the CDR3 is TGTGCCAGCAGCTGGCCGAAGGGCGGGAGTTCCCACGAGCAGTACTTC.

The genes are TRBV9 and TRBJ2-2; D is uncertain. This CDR3 region has 13 residues. V lost 5 bases, J lost 6 bases, and 11 bases lay in between. CDR1 and CDR2 (germline): SGDLS, YYNGEE. DNA of the CDR3: TGTGCCAGCAGTCCAACTCATTCCGGGGAGCTGTTTTTT. It is translated as CASSPTHSGELFF.

The chain recombines TRBV10-1 with TRBJ2-1; the D is unclear. Trimming removed 0 bases at V and 5 bases at J, with 8 bases between. The CDR3 consists of 14 residues. CDR1 and CDR2 (germline): WNHNN, SYGVQD (reference sequence). CDR3 protein: CASSESSPNNEQFF. The CDR3 nucleotides are TGCGCCAGCAGTGAGTCGAGCCCGAACAATGAGCAGTTCTTC.

This clone was counted a single time. This rearrangement joins TRBV19 to TRBJ2-7; the D gene is possibly TRBD2 (7 bases). CDR3 length equals 14 residues. V shed 1 base and J shed 3 bases, with 10 bases lying between them. CDR1 is LNHDA and CDR2 is SQIVND in the germline V gene (reference sequence). CDR3 loop: CASSIAGGGYEQYF. CDR3 bases: TGTGCCAGTAGTATAGCGGGGGGCGGCTACGAGCAGTACTTC.

This chain links TRBV2 with TRBJ1-2; D is unclear. The CDR3 has 12 residues. Germline V gives CDR1 SNHLY, CDR2 FYNNEI. V lost 4 bases and J 4 bases, leaving 7 bases between the germline ends. CDR3: CASSAGSYGYTF. CDR3 bases: TGTGCCAGCAGTGCTGGTAGCTATGGCTACACCTTC.

The V and J genes are TRBV15 and TRBJ1-2; D gene unclear. Per germline, CDR1 LNHNV and CDR2 YYDKDF (reference sequence). The CDR3 runs 14 residues. Trimming pared 1 base from V and 3 bases from J, leaving 9 bases between. The CDR3 region is CATSRVFTDYGYTF. In DNA form, the CDR3 reads TGTGCCACCAGCAGAGTGTTTACGGACTATGGCTACACCTTC.

The J gene is TRBJ1-3, the V gene TRBV6-1; no reliable D call. The CDR3 extends over 12 amino acids. The V end lost 6 bases, the J end lost 3 bases, and 6 bases lay between the germline ends. Germline CDR1 MNHNS, CDR2 SASEGT. CDR3 protein: CASRAVGNTIYF. In DNA, the CDR3 is TGTGCCAGCAGGGCGGTTGGAAACACCATATATTTT.

The chain links TRBV18 to TRBJ2-2, with 7 nucleotides matching TRBD2. The CDR3 loop spans 16 amino acids. Germline V gene data show CDR1 as KGHSH and CDR2 as LQKENI. The junction had 7 bases not matched to a gene; V was cut back by 0 bases and J by 6 bases. CDR3 sequence reads: CASSPPGGRVSGELFF. As DNA, the CDR3 is TGTGCCAGCTCACCACCCGGCGGGAGAGTGTCCGGGGAGCTGTTTTTT.

The chain carries TRBV7-9 and TRBJ1-4; TRBD1 aligns across 8 bases. There are 14 residues in the CDR3. The trim removed 2 bases at V and 8 bases at J, leaving 4 bases unmatched. Germline V gives CDR1 SEHNR, CDR2 FQNEAQ (reference sequence). The CDR3 loop reads CASSLSGGKEKLFF. In DNA, the CDR3 is TGTGCCAGCAGCTTATCAGGGGGCAAGGAAAAACTGTTTTTT.

The CDR3 nucleotides read TGTGCCAGCAGCCCCTCGACAGAACGCTATGGCTACACCTTC. Translation gives CASSPSTERYGYTF. This chain links TRBV2 with TRBJ1-2; possibly TRBD1 for D (5 bases). The ends were cut back, 6 bases at V and 4 bases at J, with 15 bases in the middle. The CDR3 is 14 residues long. Germline V lookup: CDR1 SNHLY, CDR2 FYNNEI.

This chain joins TRBV13 and TRBJ2-5; 8 bases agree with TRBD1. The V gene end was trimmed by 5 bases and the J gene end by 5 bases; junction bases not matched to a gene: 10. The CDR3 runs to 15 residues. From germline, CDR1 is PRHDT and CDR2 FYEKMQ (reference sequence). The CDR3 sequence: CASSSRTGRDETQYF. DNA for the CDR3: TGTGCCAGCAGCAGTCGGACAGGGCGGGATGAGACCCAGTACTTC.

The chain uses TRBV5-4 and TRBJ2-7, with 12 nucleotides matching TRBD2. V shed 3 bases, J shed 1 base, and the junction held 5 bases outside the gene matches. Looked up from germline, CDR1 is SGHNT and CDR2 is YYREEE (reference sequence). The CDR3 is made up of 16 amino acids. Here the CDR3 reads CASSSATSGRSYEQYF. CDR3 sequence (DNA): TGTGCCAGCAGCTCTGCGACTAGCGGGAGATCCTACGAGCAGTACTTC.

This sequence joins TRBV2 and TRBJ1-5; D unresolved. The germline V gene has CDR1 SNHLY and CDR2 FYNNEI. Trimming pared 6 bases from V and 6 bases from J, leaving 15 bases between. This CDR3 has 14 residues. The CDR3 sequence is CASSPTRDGQPQHF. The CDR3, as DNA: TGTGCCAGCAGCCCGACGCGGGATGGTCAGCCCCAGCATTTT.

The V and J genes are TRBV27 and TRBJ1-1; no definite D call. The ends were cut back, 5 bases at V and 3 bases at J, with 16 bases in the middle. CDR1 is MNHEY and CDR2 is SMNVEV in the germline V gene (reference sequence). This CDR3 is 15 amino acids long. CDR3 coding DNA: TGTGCCAGCAGTCAAAAGACTACTCCGGACACTGAAGCTTTCTTT. It translates to CASSQKTTPDTEAFF.

V gene TRBV6-1 combines with J gene TRBJ2-7, with TRBD1 as a possible D gene (6 bases). With 7 bases removed from V and 5 bases from J, the gap between germline ends came to 9 bases. The germline CDR1 and CDR2 sequences are MNHNS and SASEGT. This CDR3 has 11 residues. DNA for the CDR3: TGTGCCAGCACCCGACAGGACGAGCAGTACTTC. Its translation is CASTRQDEQYF.

This chain joins TRBV4-2 and TRBJ2-7, with D perhaps TRBD1 (6 bases). Germline V gene lookup returns CDR1 LGHNA and CDR2 YNFKEQ. The V end was cut by 2 bases, the J end by 5 bases, with 22 bases between. The CDR3 consists of 17 residues. The CDR3 DNA reads as TGTGCCAGCAGCCAAACTTGGGGACATTCCAACGGCCACGAGCAGTACTTC. This sequence encodes CASSQTWGHSNGHEQYF.

This chain connects TRBV9 to TRBJ2-3; the match to TRBD2 covers 7 bases. The CDR3 is 21 residues long. CDR1 is SGDLS, CDR2 YYNGEE, per germline. The V gene end was trimmed by 0 bases and the J gene end by 0 bases; junction bases not matched to a gene: 19. The CDR3: CASSVGPSRTRAPLSTDTQYF. The CDR3 DNA sequence: TGTGCCAGCAGCGTAGGACCCTCCAGGACTAGGGCCCCCCTTAGCACAGATACGCAGTATTTT.

This chain uses TRBV4-1 with TRBJ1-3; D ambiguous. Per germline, CDR1 MGHRA and CDR2 YSYEKL. This CDR3 is built from 15 residues. Trimming took off 0 bases at V and 0 bases at J, with 6 bases between the two ends. The CDR3 here is CASSQDGTSGNTIYF. The CDR3 DNA is TGCGCCAGCAGCCAAGACGGTACCTCTGGAAACACCATATATTTT.